The 27 T cell receptor beta chains below come from one sample, sequenced in a study of low-dose radiotherapy and immunotherapy resistance in tumors. TRAV- and TRBV-specific primers were used for first-strand cDNA, which covered alpha and beta chains. With a constant-region primer and a V-primer adapter, TCRs were subjected to around 18 PCR cycles of amplification. TCRdb itself ran the reads through MiXCR, one entry per CDR3 protein. The sample consists of approximately 89,000 distinct CDR3 sequences, 15% to 20% of them appearing once. Time point described: before trial treatment. The sample here was PBMCs, taken before treatment. The receptor source for this set is a male donor with prostate cancer.

In its sample, this clonotype was seen many times. V usage is TRBV5-1 and J usage is TRBJ2-1; 7 bases map to TRBD2. There are 17 residues in the CDR3. Germline CDR1 is SGHRS and CDR2 is YFSETQ. The ends lost 5 bases at V and 8 bases at J; junction bases unmatched: 19. CDR3 residues: CASRNGLILPGGDEQFF. CDR3 nucleotide sequence: TGCGCCAGCAGGAACGGCCTGATACTCCCGGGAGGCGATGAGCAGTTCTTC.

This clonotype was picked up many times. The CDR3 DNA sequence: TGTGCCAGCAGTTACGTTGGTGGTGAGCAGTTCTTC. Encoded protein: CASSYVGGEQFF. The chain recombines TRBV7-3 with TRBJ2-1; D is ambiguous. CDR3 size: 12 residues. V lost 6 bases to trimming and J lost 9 bases, with 12 bases between them. The germline gives CDR1 SGHTA, CDR2 FQGTGA.

This clonotype was detected ten times or more. The chain has TRBV20-1 and TRBJ2-5, with D possibly being TRBD2 (5 bases). The CDR3 has 14 residues. V dropped 1 base and J dropped 1 base, with 10 bases sitting between them. Germline V CDR1 and CDR2: DFQATT, SNEGSKA (reference sequence). CDR3 in DNA: TGCAGTGCTAGAGGGGATACTAGCCAAGAGACCCAGTACTTC. Its protein product is CSARGDTSQETQYF.

This clonotype was counted many times. V is TRBV7-6 and J is TRBJ1-2; 9 bases line up with TRBD1. The V gene end was trimmed by 4 bases and the J gene end by 7 bases; junction bases not matched to a gene: 10. The CDR3 length is 15 residues. Germline V gives CDR1 SGHVS, CDR2 FNYEAQ. DNA for the CDR3: TGTGCCAGCAGCTCTCCCCGACAGGGGGGCTTTGGCTACACCTTC. Amino acid sequence: CASSSPRQGGFGYTF.

This clonotype has at least ten counts. The rearrangement uses TRBV4-2 and TRBJ1-1; D is uncertain. The CDR3 has 14 residues. V was trimmed by 0 bases and J by 0 bases, leaving 5 bases between them. Germline lookup yields CDR1 LGHNA and CDR2 YNFKEQ. DNA of the CDR3: TGTGCCAGCAGCCAAGATTTAGTGAACACTGAAGCTTTCTTT. This sequence encodes CASSQDLVNTEAFF.

This clonotype was counted ten times or more. CDR3 in DNA: TGTGCCAGCAGTTACGGGGGATCTGAAGCTTTCTTT. Its protein product is CASSYGGSEAFF. The chain links TRBV6-6 to TRBJ1-1; D perhaps matches TRBD1 (5 bases). The CDR3 is 12 residues long. Deletions cut 2 bases from V and 6 bases from J, with 7 bases between. Looked up from germline, CDR1 is MNHNY and CDR2 is SVGAGI (reference sequence).

This clonotype was observed at least ten times. The chain carries TRBV20-1 and TRBJ1-2, with unresolved D. V gave up 4 bases and J gave up 7 bases, with 19 bases separating them. This CDR3 is built from 14 residues. Per the germline V gene, CDR1 is DFQATT and CDR2 is SNEGSKA (reference sequence). The CDR3: CSANALSTASGYTF. CDR3 coding DNA: TGCAGTGCTAACGCCTTGTCGACCGCATCTGGCTACACCTTC.

This clonotype was seen many times. The V gene is TRBV28, the J gene TRBJ2-7; either TRBD1 or TRBD2 may supply D (5 bases each). V was clipped by 1 base and J by 6 bases, with 13 bases between them. This CDR3 is built from 14 residues. Germline-derived CDR1 and CDR2 are MDHEN and SYDVKM. The CDR3 sequence is CASSLLGTLSEQYF. CDR3 bases: TGTGCCAGCAGTTTATTGGGGACGCTCAGCGAGCAGTACTTC.

This clonotype was found many times. The chain links TRBV4-3 to TRBJ1-6; 10 positions agree with TRBD1. Germline lookup yields CDR1 LGHNA and CDR2 YSLEER. After removal of 3 bases from V and 9 bases from J, the junction contained 8 bases not matched to a gene. The CDR3 has 16 amino acids. DNA for the CDR3: TGCGCCAGCAGCCAGGGACAGGGGAATCGGGTTTCACCCCTCCACTTT. Translated: CASSQGQGNRVSPLHF.

This clonotype was observed many times. Just one base apart from a much larger clone, this may be a read error. This chain uses TRBV6-2 or TRBV6-3 with TRBJ2-7; 9 bases agree with TRBD2. The V segment lost 5 bases and the J segment 2 bases; nucleotides outside the gene matches: 7. The germline V gene encodes CDR1 MNHEY and CDR2 SVGEGT. The CDR3 is 15 amino acids. The CDR3 is CASSERSGGTYEQYV. DNA for the CDR3: TGTGCCAGCAGTGAACGGAGCGGGGGGACCTACGAGCAGTACGTC.

This clonotype was seen ten or more times. This chain's CDR3 is CASSYSRTGGGGYGYTF. In DNA, the CDR3 is TGTGCCAGCAGTTACTCTCGGACAGGGGGGGGGGGCTATGGCTACACCTTC. The chain joins TRBV6-5 to TRBJ1-2; TRBD1 matches 10 bases. The CDR3 runs to 17 residues. Germline V CDR1 and CDR2: MNHEY, SVGAGI. The ends lost 0 bases at V and 4 bases at J; junction bases unmatched: 8.

This clonotype turned up a few times. No DNA is shown, since the ends of the CDR3 on it are uncertain; the CDR3 is the one TCRdb lists. V gene TRBV28 combines with J gene TRBJ2-3; the table's D gene call, TRBD1, was not cross checked with the DNA. Germline values: CDR1 MDHEN, CDR2 SYDVKM. The CDR3 comprises 18 residues, both ends counted. CDR3 residues: CASSGDATIRGTDTQYFF.

This clonotype was counted ten times or more. The CDR3 region is CASSMGRVSYEQYF. In DNA, the CDR3 is TGTGCCAGTAGTATGGGGAGAGTTTCGTACGAGCAGTACTTC. This chain uses TRBV19 with TRBJ2-7, with D perhaps matching TRBD2 (5 bases). Germline CDR1 LNHDA, CDR2 SQIVND (reference sequence). The CDR3 totals 14 residues. The V end was cut by 3 bases, the J end by 4 bases, with 13 bases between.

The chain joins TRBV4-2 to TRBJ2-7, with 12 bases lining up with TRBD1. V lost 0 bases, J lost 4 bases, and 10 bases stayed unmatched. The germline V gene encodes CDR1 LGHNA and CDR2 YNFKEQ. This CDR3 is 18 amino acids long. The CDR3 nucleotides read TGTGCCAGCAGCCAAGATTTTCAGGGGACAGGGGGCGTTTACGAGCAGTACTTC. Translated: CASSQDFQGTGGVYEQYF.

This clonotype was counted many times. V usage is TRBV29-1 and J usage is TRBJ2-1; tentative D call: TRBD2 (6 bases). With 3 bases removed from V and 6 bases from J, the gap between germline ends came to 15 bases. Germline loops: CDR1 SQVTM, CDR2 ANQGSEA. This CDR3 is 14 amino acids long. CDR3 nucleotide sequence: TGCAGCGTTGACGCGGGGCACTGGGTCAATGAGCAGTTCTTC. This sequence encodes CSVDAGHWVNEQFF.

This clonotype was detected many times. The chain uses TRBV6-1 and TRBJ1-1; 7 nucleotides line up with TRBD1. The CDR3 sequence is 14 residues long. The junction had 2 bases not matched to a gene; V was cut back by 4 bases and J by 0 bases. The germline gives CDR1 MNHNS, CDR2 SASEGT. The CDR3 loop is CASSVGQVNTEAFF. The CDR3 DNA follows: TGTGCCAGCAGTGTCGGACAGGTGAACACTGAAGCTTTCTTT.

This clonotype was detected ten times or more. The chain employs TRBV6-5 and TRBJ2-7; 11 bases align to TRBD1. V shed 0 bases and J 7 bases; nucleotides not matched to a gene: 17. CDR3 length: 19 residues. Per the germline V gene, CDR1 is MNHEY and CDR2 is SVGAGI. The CDR3 DNA is TGTGCCAGCAGTTACTCCGGGACAGGGGGTCCCCCGGCGGGTGATGAGCAGTACTTC. This encodes CASSYSGTGGPPAGDEQYF.

This clonotype was seen a few times. The genes are TRBV7-3 and TRBJ2-6, with 7 bases matching TRBD1. The germline gives CDR1 SGHTA, CDR2 FQGTGA. The CDR3 contains 21 residues. The V segment lost 4 bases and the J segment 0 bases; nucleotides outside the gene matches: 18. The CDR3 region is CASSSPPAGTEGFSGANVLTF. The CDR3 DNA is TGTGCCAGCAGCTCGCCCCCCGCCGGGACAGAGGGGTTCTCTGGGGCCAACGTCCTGACTTTC.

This clonotype was observed many times. V usage is TRBV28 and J usage is TRBJ1-5; 12 nucleotides line up with TRBD1. With 8 bases clipped from V and 2 bases from J, the junction kept 7 bases outside the gene matches. Germline CDR1 is MDHEN and CDR2 is SYDVKM. The CDR3 has 16 residues. Here the CDR3 DNA reads TGTGCCAGCGTGGGACAGGGGGCGCGGGGCAATCAGCCCCAGCATTTT. Its protein product is CASVGQGARGNQPQHF. The full variable domain, with the rest looked up from reference TRBV28 and TRBJ1-5, is DVKVTQSSRYLVKRTGEKVFLECVQDMDHENMFWYRQDPGLGLRLIYFSYDVKMKEKGDIPEGYSVSREKKERFSLILESASTNQTSMYLCASVGQGARGNQPQHFGDGTRLSIL.

This clonotype was found many times. The chain joins TRBV20-1 to TRBJ2-3; D uncertain. Germline V gene data show CDR1 as DFQATT and CDR2 as SNEGSKA (reference sequence). The CDR3 extends over 15 amino acids. Trimming shortened V by 4 bases and J by 0 bases, and 14 bases separated the two germline ends. The CDR3 DNA follows: TGCAGTGCTACCCACACGGACCTTAGCACAGATACGCAGTATTTT. It encodes CSATHTDLSTDTQYF.

This clonotype was picked up many times. The chain employs TRBV21-1 and TRBJ2-3; TRBD2, the D gene given by the table, was not confirmed from the DNA. TRBV21-1 is a documented pseudogene. There are 17 residues in the CDR3. The CDR3 sequence is CASSIGYLAGYTDTQYF. CDR3 nucleotides: TGTGCCAGCAGCATTGGATATCTAGCGGGTTACACAGATACGCAGTATTTT.

V gene TRBV28 combines with J gene TRBJ2-7; 8 bases are a match to TRBD2. The junction had 9 bases not matched to a gene; V was cut back by 7 bases and J by 4 bases. CDR3 length equals 14 residues. Germline values: CDR1 MDHEN, CDR2 SYDVKM. CDR3 loop: CASTGGLVVYEQYF. Here the CDR3 DNA reads TGTGCCAGCACGGGGGGACTAGTAGTTTACGAGCAGTACTTC.

This clonotype has at least ten counts. This chain connects TRBV29-1 to TRBJ2-5; maybe TRBD2 (6 bases). The CDR3 covers 11 residues. V was pared by 2 bases and J by 8 bases, with 9 bases between. Germline V gene lookup returns CDR1 SQVTM and CDR2 ANQGSEA. This CDR3 reads CSVEFGGTQYF. DNA of the CDR3: TGCAGCGTTGAATTCGGGGGTACCCAGTACTTC.

CDR3 sequence (DNA): TGCGCCAGCAGCTTGCGGGGACTGAGCACAGATACGCAGTATTTT. Its translation is CASSLRGLSTDTQYF. The genes are TRBV5-1 and TRBJ2-3, with D perhaps matching TRBD2 (6 bases). V was shortened by 1 base and J by 0 bases, with 9 bases between the two germline ends. The CDR3 is made up of 15 amino acids. In germline, CDR1 is SGHRS, CDR2 YFSETQ.

V usage is TRBV5-1 and J usage is TRBJ2-1; TRBD2 matches 7 bases. The CDR3 runs to 16 residues. The trim removed 3 bases at V and 2 bases at J, leaving 8 bases unmatched. In germline, CDR1 is SGHRS, CDR2 YFSETQ. CDR3 in DNA: TGCGCCAGCAGCTCATCACTAGCGATTACCTACAATGAGCAGTTCTTC. The encoded protein is CASSSSLAITYNEQFF.

This clonotype was observed at least ten times. The chain recombines TRBV9 with TRBJ2-2, with TRBD2 identical over 13 bases. CDR3 length: 16 amino acids. Germline V gene sequence: CDR1 SGDLS, CDR2 YYNGEE. V gave up 4 bases and J gave up 3 bases; unmatched junction bases: 3. CDR3 coding DNA: TGTGCCAGCAGCCCCGGACTAGCGGGGGACACCGGGGAGCTGTTTTTT. Translating gives CASSPGLAGDTGELFF.

This clonotype appeared many times. A junction end diverges from the germline sequence, so it may reflect a read error. The chain combines TRBV7-7 with TRBJ2-5; 7 positions match TRBD1. Germline CDR1 SSHAT, CDR2 FNYEAQ (reference sequence). The CDR3 totals 14 residues. CDR3 in amino acids: CASSSPGQKETQYF. CDR3 sequence (DNA): TGTGCTAGCAGCTCCCCGGGACAGAAAGAGACCCAGTACTTC. The whole variable domain, filled in from reference TRBV7-7 and TRBJ2-5, reads GAGVSQSPRYKVTKRGQDVTLRCDPISSHATLYWYQQALGQGPEFLTYFNYEAQPDKSGLPSDRFSAERPEGSISTLTIQRTEQRDSAMYRCASSSPGQKETQYFGPGTRLLVL.